This T cell receptor beta chain was recovered during a study of a mutant IDH1 vaccine in newly diagnosed glioma. About the research overall: Patients had eight vaccinations, in weeks 1, 3, 5, 7, 11, 15, 19 and 23. Those enrolled had earlier been treated with radiotherapy, temozolomide, or both, mostly both.

Time point in this sample: week 5, during vaccination. Mutant IDH1 20-mer peptide, at 300 ug, made up each vaccine dose, with topical imiquimod. The study's findings and limits: Among patients, around 93% showed immune responses induced by the vaccine.

Some clones are missing from TCRdb's copy, which holds only in-frame ones; the method was immunoSEQ multiplex PCR. The sample gives 50,000 to 75,000 clones, about 80% of which show up once; around 7% is in the top ten. V lost 3 bases and J lost 8; bases outside the gene matches: 10. Per germline, CDR1 ENHRY and CDR2 SYGVKD. The CDR3 extends over 15 amino acids. Comments on this clone: Its antigen is not identified.

The clonotype comes from a woman between 50 and 59 years old with glioma. The sequences come from PBMCs, collected from a glioma patient whose treatment included an IDH1 peptide vaccine. This chain joins TRBV10-3 and TRBJ1-2; 9 bases fit TRBD1. The CDR3 spells CAISDLPTGGTGYTF. The CDR3 DNA sequence: TGTGCCATCAGTGACCTTCCAACAGGGGGCACCGGCTACACCTTC.